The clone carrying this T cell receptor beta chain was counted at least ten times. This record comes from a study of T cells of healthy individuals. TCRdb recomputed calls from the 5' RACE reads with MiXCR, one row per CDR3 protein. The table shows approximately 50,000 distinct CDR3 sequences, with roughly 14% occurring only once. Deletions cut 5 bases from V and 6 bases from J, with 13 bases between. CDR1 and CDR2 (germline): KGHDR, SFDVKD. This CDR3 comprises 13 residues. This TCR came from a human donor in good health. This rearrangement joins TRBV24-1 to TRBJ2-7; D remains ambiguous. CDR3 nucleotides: TGTGCCACCAGTGGACACCGTACGGGCGAGCAGTACTTC. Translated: CATSGHRTGEQYF.